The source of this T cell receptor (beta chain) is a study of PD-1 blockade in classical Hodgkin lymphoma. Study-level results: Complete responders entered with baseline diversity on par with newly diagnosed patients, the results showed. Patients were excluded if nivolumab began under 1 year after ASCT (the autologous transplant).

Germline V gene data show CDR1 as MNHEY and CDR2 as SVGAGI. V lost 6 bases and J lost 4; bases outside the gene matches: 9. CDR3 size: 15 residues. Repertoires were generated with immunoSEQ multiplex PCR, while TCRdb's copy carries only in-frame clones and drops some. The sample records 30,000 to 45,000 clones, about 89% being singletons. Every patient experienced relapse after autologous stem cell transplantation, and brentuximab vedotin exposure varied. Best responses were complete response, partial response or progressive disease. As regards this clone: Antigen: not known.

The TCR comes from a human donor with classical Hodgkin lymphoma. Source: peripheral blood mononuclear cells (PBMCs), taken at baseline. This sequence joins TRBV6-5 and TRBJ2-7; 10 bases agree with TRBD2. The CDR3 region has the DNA TGTGCCAGCAGCTCCGGGACTAGCGCTTCTTACGAGCAGTACTTC. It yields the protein CASSSGTSASYEQYF.